This TCR beta chain was recorded in a study of T cells in Graves' hyperthyroidism and ophthalmopathy. This clonotype appeared many times. RNA transcripts gave rise to amplified TCR beta CDR3 regions. During a first-round RT-PCR of the TCR CDR3, the HTBI primer set was used. MiXCR, run by TCRdb on the multiplex PCR reads, gives a single entry per CDR3 protein. The repertoire has 300,000 or so distinct CDR3 sequences, about 20% of them found once; the top ten carry around 47%. There are 14 residues in the CDR3. V was trimmed by 2 bases and J by 4 bases, leaving 12 bases between them. CDR1 and CDR2 (germline): SGHRS, YFSETQ.

The TCR was taken from a woman in her 50s with Graves' hyperthyroidism. Sequencing input: blood. This chain uses TRBV5-1 with TRBJ1-1; weak D call: TRBD1 (6 bases). CDR3 coding DNA: TGCGCCAGCAGCTTTGGGGGGGCAATCACTGAAGCTTTCTTT. This translates into CASSFGGAITEAFF.